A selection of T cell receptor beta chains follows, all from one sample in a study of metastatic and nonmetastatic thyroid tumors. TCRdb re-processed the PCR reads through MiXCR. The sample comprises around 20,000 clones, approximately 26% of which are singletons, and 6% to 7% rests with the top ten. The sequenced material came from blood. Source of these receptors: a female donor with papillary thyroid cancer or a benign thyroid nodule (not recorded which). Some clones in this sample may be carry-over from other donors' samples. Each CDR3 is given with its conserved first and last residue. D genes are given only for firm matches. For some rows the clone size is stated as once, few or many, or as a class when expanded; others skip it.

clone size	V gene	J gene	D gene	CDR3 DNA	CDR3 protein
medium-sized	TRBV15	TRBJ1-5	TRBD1	TGTGCCACCAGCAGAGAGACAGGGGGCGGCAATCAGCCCCAGCATTTT	CATSRETGGGNQPQHF
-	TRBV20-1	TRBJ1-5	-	TGCAGTGCCAGGAGAGGTCGAGTAAGCAATCAGCCCCAGCATTTT	CSARRGRVSNQPQHF
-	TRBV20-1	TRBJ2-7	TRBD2	TGCAGTGATGTAGCGGGAGGAGGGGGGAGCTACGAGCAGTACTTC	CSDVAGGGGSYEQYF
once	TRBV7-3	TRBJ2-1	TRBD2	TGTGCCAGCAGCTTAATGCAAGGGACTAGCGAGAACAATGAGCAGTTCTTC	CASSLMQGTSENNEQFF
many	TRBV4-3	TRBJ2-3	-	TGCGCCAGCAGCCCACTTGGCGGCGCCACAGATACGCAGTATTTT	CASSPLGGATDTQYF
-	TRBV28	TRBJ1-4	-	TGTGCCAGCATGAGCCCCGCAGTTTATGAAAAACTGTTTTTT	CASMSPAVYEKLFF
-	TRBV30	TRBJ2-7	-	TGTGCCTGGAGTGTACAGGGTCAGGCCAAGCAGTACTTC	CAWSVQGQAKQYF
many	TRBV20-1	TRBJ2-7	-	TGCAGTGCTACCCCTTCCAAGGGCGAGCAGTACTTC	CSATPSKGEQYF
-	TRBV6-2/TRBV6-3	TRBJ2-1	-	TGTGCCAGCAAACCAGGGGGGACAGCCTACAATGAGCAGTTCTTC	CASKPGGTAYNEQFF
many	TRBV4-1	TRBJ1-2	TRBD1	TGCGCCAGCAGCCAAGAAGGACAGGGTAACTATGGCTACACCTTC	CASSQEGQGNYGYTF
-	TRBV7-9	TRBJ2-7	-	TGTGCCAGCAGCTTTAACTACGAGCAGTACTTC	CASSFNYEQYF
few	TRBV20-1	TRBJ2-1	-	TGCAGTGCTAGTGACACCTACCACCCCCACAATGAGCAGTTCTTC	CSASDTYHPHNEQFF
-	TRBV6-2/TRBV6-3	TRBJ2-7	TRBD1	TGTGCCAGCAGCCAGGGACAGAATTACGAGCAGTACTTC	CASSQGQNYEQYF
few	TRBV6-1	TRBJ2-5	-	TGTGCCAGCCTTTCAATCCCCAAAGAGACCCAGTACTTC	CASLSIPKETQYF
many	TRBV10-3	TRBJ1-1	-	TGTGCCGCAGGCGAGAACACTGAAGCTTTCTTT	CAAGENTEAFF
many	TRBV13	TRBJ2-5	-	TGTGCCAGCAGCGGGGTCGGGGGCGAAGGTGAGACCCAGTACTTC	CASSGVGGEGETQYF
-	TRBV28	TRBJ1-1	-	TGTGCCAGCAGTCCCAATTGGGACACTGAAGCTTTCTTT	CASSPNWDTEAFF
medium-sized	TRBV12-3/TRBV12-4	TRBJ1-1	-	TGTGCCAGCAGTTTAGTCAACTTTATGAACACTGAAGCTTTCTTT	CASSLVNFMNTEAFF
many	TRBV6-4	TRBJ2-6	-	TGTGCCAGCAGTGACTCAGGGGCGACTGGGGCCAACGTCCTGACTTTC	CASSDSGATGANVLTF
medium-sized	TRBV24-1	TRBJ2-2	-	TGTGCCACCTCGGGGCAGGGGGAGGCCGGGGAGCTGTTTTTT	CATSGQGEAGELFF
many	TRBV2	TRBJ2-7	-	TGTGCCAGCAGGCCTTATGGGTTAGACAGTGATAGCTCCTACGAGCAGTACTTC	CASRPYGLDSDSSYEQYF
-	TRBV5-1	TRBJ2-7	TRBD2	TGCGCCAGCGGCCCAAGCGGACTAGCGGGAGCCCACGAGCAGTACTTC	CASGPSGLAGAHEQYF
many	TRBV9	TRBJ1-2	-	TGTGCCAGCAGCGTAGAGGCTACTCTCTATGGCTACACCTTC	CASSVEATLYGYTF